This T cell receptor (beta chain) came from a study of beta chain features in type 1 diabetes. Whole-study findings and limits: TCRB CDR3s from Type 1 diabetes patients were moderately but significantly shorter in all four CD4+ subsets.

Germline CDR1 SEHNR, CDR2 FQNEAQ (reference sequence). CDR3 length equals 15 residues. Trimming removed 5 bases at V and 4 bases at J, with 17 bases between. It was via CD45RO/CCR7/CD25/CD127/CD95/CD27 that CD4+ naive, central memory, regulatory and stem cell-like memory cells were sorted. This clone was found a few times. Antigen unknown. What was sequenced were expressed TCRB transcripts, since all of the isolated RNA had been reverse transcribed. Libraries were prepared by immunoSEQ multiplex PCR; TCRdb keeps only in-frame clonotypes and omits some of them. Of over 25,000 clones detected, 55% to 60% appear once; the ten largest clones hold 1.5%.

This sequence originates from a woman aged 18-35 years with type 1 diabetes. The specimen sequenced was Tregs from blood. The chain combines TRBV7-9 with TRBJ1-2; tentative D call: TRBD1 (5 bases). Written as DNA, the CDR3 is TGTGCCAGCAGCCCTTCTTCGGGGGGAAGCTATGGCTACACCTTC. This sequence encodes CASSPSSGGSYGYTF.